The 2 T cell receptor beta chains below all came from one sample that was sequenced in a study of PD-1 blockade in mismatch repair-deficient tumors (dated by TCRdb to 2016 to 2017). The method was the immunoSEQ multiplex PCR assay. As stored in TCRdb, this immuneACCESS dataset retains in-frame rearrangements with V and J assigned. A fraction of the clones does not appear; measured against another copy, unresolved V genes explain less than half of the discrepancy, and the remainder lacks a known reason. The sample yields tens of thousands of clones; 78% were counted once. The top ten clonotypes cover 4.5% to 7% of the sample. Sample: peripheral blood, taken 2 weeks after starting pembrolizumab. All receptors derive from an adult with mismatch repair-deficient cancer.

CDR3 loop: CAYRTDTDTQYF. CDR3 nucleotides: TGTGCCTACCGGACAGACACAGATACGCAGTATTTT. V and J are TRBV30 and TRBJ2-3; D may be TRBD1 (6 bases). The germline V gene encodes CDR1 GTSNPN and CDR2 SVGIG (reference sequence). V lost 7 bases and J lost 2, with 10 bases in between. This CDR3 is 12 amino acids long.

The rearrangement uses TRBV11-2 and TRBJ2-3; D remains ambiguous. Germline assignment: CDR1 SGHAT and CDR2 FQNNGV. V was trimmed by 3 bases and J by 6 bases, leaving 10 bases between them. CDR3 length equals 13 residues. CDR3 in amino acids: CASSLDRGDTQYF. DNA of the CDR3: TGTGCCAGCAGCTTGGACCGCGGCGATACGCAGTATTTT.